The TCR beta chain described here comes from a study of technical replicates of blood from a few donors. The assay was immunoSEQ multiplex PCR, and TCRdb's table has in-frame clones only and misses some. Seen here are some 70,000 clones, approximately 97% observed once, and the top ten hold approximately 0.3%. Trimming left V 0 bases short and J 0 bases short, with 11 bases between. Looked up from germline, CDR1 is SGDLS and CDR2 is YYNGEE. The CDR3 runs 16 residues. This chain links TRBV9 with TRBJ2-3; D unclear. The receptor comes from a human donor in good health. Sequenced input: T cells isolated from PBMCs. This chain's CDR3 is CASSVVNSQSTDTQYF. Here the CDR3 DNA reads TGTGCCAGCAGCGTAGTCAACAGTCAAAGCACAGATACGCAGTATTTT. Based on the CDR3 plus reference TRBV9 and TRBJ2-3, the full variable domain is DSGVTQTPKHLITATGQRVTLRCSPRSGDLSVYWYQQSLDQGLQFLIQYYNGEERAKGNILERFSAQQFPDLHSELNLSSLELGDSALYFCASSVVNSQSTDTQYFGPGTRLTVL.